This record covers a single T cell receptor beta chain. The CDR3 loop spans 14 amino acids. CDR1 SEHNR and CDR2 FQNEAQ come from the germline V gene (reference sequence). With 4 bases removed from V and 5 bases from J, the gap between germline ends came to 14 bases. The data were produced by immunoSEQ multiplex PCR, yet TCRdb's version contains in-frame clones alone and is incomplete. The sample consists of about 120,000 clones, 70% to 80% of them appearing once. The data stem from a study of blood T cell repertoires in COVID-19. Study background: Collection of acute and convalescent COVID-19 samples took place in the United States, Italy and Spain. PBMCs, B-cell-depleted T cells, or T cells were the source of the cDNA or gDNA that made up the material.

The rearrangement joins TRBV7-9 to TRBJ2-5, with a tentative D call TRBD1 (6 bases). The sequence derives from a woman aged 80 or over with acute or convalescent COVID-19. Sequencing was carried out using peripheral blood. CDR3: CASSSGHRQETQYF. The CDR3 DNA reads TGTGCCAGCAGCTCGGGACACCGACAGGAGACCCAGTACTTC.